The T cell receptor (beta chain) described here comes from a study of brain T cells in children with intractable seizures. The V gene lost 9 bases and the J gene lost 1 base, with 9 bases spanning the gap. CDR1 and CDR2 from the germline V gene are SEHNR and FQNEAQ (reference sequence). This CDR3 is 13 amino acids long. Sequencing used immunoSEQ multiplex PCR; TCRdb keeps in-frame clones, though not all of them. The sample records about 340,000 clones, approximately 93% being singletons. Time point in this sample: blood from clinic visit 5 months post-surgery; TSC patient then seizure free. The sequenced cases were selected for having the highest brain T cell transcript signatures. Pre-surgery treatment included at least one anti-epileptic drug.

The input for sequencing was peripheral blood, taken around 5 months after surgery. The receptor was isolated from a boy under two years old with tuberous sclerosis and intractable seizures. The chain couples TRBV7-9 to TRBJ2-2, with D possibly being TRBD1 (6 bases). The CDR3, as DNA: TGTGCCAGTCCACAGGGGAACACCGGGGAGCTGTTTTTT. Its translation is CASPQGNTGELFF.